This entry features one T cell receptor (beta chain) sequence. The antigen remains undetermined. This sample stems from a study of cytomegalovirus exposure and HLA in healthy donors. Whole-study context: Findings of an earlier analysis included under 140 million unique TCR beta sequences from some 200 million T cells.

With 60 Vbeta and 13 Jbeta primers, the PCR was carried out. Sequencing was performed with immunoSEQ multiplex PCR; in TCRdb, only in-frame clones are kept and a portion is missing. Among approximately 51,000 clones listed, around three quarters were seen once. Study results and caveats: It was reported in a later analysis that an Asian-associated ancestry cluster showed fewer N-insertions than the roughly 660-donor mean. With later analysis, a missense DCLRE1C variant became linked to TCR beta V- and J-gene trimming. Analyzed later, most CMV-associated TCR beta chains appeared HLA-restricted.

Sequencing input: PBMCs. This receptor was taken from a man aged 25-45 years in good health and CMV-seronegative.

The CDR3 DNA sequence: TGTGCCAGCAGACCAGCGGGGTCCACCGGGGAGCTGTTTTTT. This translates into CASRPAGSTGELFF. The chain has TRBV6-5 and TRBJ2-2; 7 bases match TRBD2. The V gene end was trimmed by 6 bases and the J gene end by 4 bases; junction bases not matched to a gene: 5. This CDR3 is 14 amino acids long. The V gene's germline CDR1 is MNHEY and CDR2 SVGAGI.